The rows below give T cell receptor beta chains drawn from one sample of a study of cytomegalovirus exposure and HLA in healthy donors. Profiling relied on immunoSEQ multiplex PCR, and the TCRdb table lists in-frame clones only, not all of them. The sample has approximately 150,000 clones, 77% seen once; the top ten hold about 2.6%. Sequenced input: PBMCs. These receptors came from a woman aged 40 to 49 in good health and CMV-seropositive. The CDR3 runs from the conserved cysteine through the conserved F or W. The D gene is left open where the match is weak. A row's size may be missing; if present it is once, few, many or a size class.

TRBJ2-3 | TRBV30 | NA | TRBD1 | TGTGCCTGGAGTGGAGGGACAGGCAGCACAGATACGCAGTATTTT | CAWSGGTGSTDTQYF
TRBJ2-3 | TRBV30 | once | NA | TGTGCCTGGAGTGTGGGGGGTTCGGGAGATACGCAGTATTTT | CAWSVGGSGDTQYF
TRBJ2-3 | TRBV5-1 | NA | NA | TGCGCCAGCAGCTTGGAGCGCGCTAGCACAGATACGCAGTATTTT | CASSLERASTDTQYF
TRBJ2-1 | TRBV21-1 | NA | NA | TGTGCCAGCAGCAAAGGAGGGATCCATGAGCAGTTCTTC | CASSKGGIHEQFF
TRBJ1-2 | TRBV4-3 | NA | NA | TGCGCCAGCAGCCCAGATCCCGTCTATGGCTACACCTTC | CASSPDPVYGYTF
TRBJ2-5 | TRBV25-1 | NA | TRBD2 | TGTGCCAGCAGTCGAGGACTAGCGGGGGAAGAGACCCAGTACTTC | CASSRGLAGEETQYF
TRBJ2-1 | TRBV30 | NA | TRBD2 | TGTGCGGGGGCGGGGGGGATTCGAGACAATGAGCAGTTCTTC | CAGAGGIRDNEQFF
TRBJ2-7 | TRBV11-3 | NA | TRBD2 | TGTGCCAGCAGCTTGGGACTAGCGAGCTACGAGCAGTACTTC | CASSLGLASYEQYF
TRBJ2-6 | TRBV4-3 | NA | NA | TGCGCCAGCAGCCAAGGATCCGCAGGGGCTGGGGCCAACGTCCTGACTTTC | CASSQGSAGAGANVLTF
TRBJ1-1 | TRBV7-6 | NA | NA | TGTGCCAGCAGCCAGGGCGAGAACACTGAAGCTTTCTTT | CASSQGENTEAFF
TRBJ2-5 | TRBV5-1 | NA | TRBD2 | TGCGCCAGCAGCTTCTTGGGGGGGAGCAGGGAGACCCAGTACTTC | CASSFLGGSRETQYF
TRBJ2-2 | TRBV6-1 | NA | TRBD2 | TGTGCCAGCAGTGACCATAGCGGGAGAGGCACCGGGGAGCTGTTTTTT | CASSDHSGRGTGELFF
TRBJ1-5 | TRBV7-8 | NA | NA | TGTGCCAGCAGCTTCCGTGGCGGAATCAATCAGCCCCAGCATTTT | CASSFRGGINQPQHF
TRBJ2-5 | TRBV7-2 | once | TRBD2 | TGTGCCAGCAGCTCAATAGCGGGTTTGTGGGAGACCCAGTACTTC | CASSSIAGLWETQYF
TRBJ2-1 | TRBV7-2 | NA | TRBD1 | TGTGCCAGCAGCCCGTGGAAAGGGGGCGCATACAATGAGCAGTTCTTC | CASSPWKGGAYNEQFF
TRBJ2-7 | TRBV12-5 | NA | TRBD2 | TGTGCTAGTGGTCCTGGGACTAGCCACGAGCAGTACTTC | CASGPGTSHEQYF
TRBJ2-7 | TRBV7-2 | NA | TRBD2 | TGTGCCAGCAGCTTAGATAGCGGGGGGGCGCAGGAGCAGTACTTC | CASSLDSGGAQEQYF
TRBJ1-5 | TRBV2 | NA | NA | TGTGCCTCATGCGGGCAGCGCAATCAGCCCCAGCATTTT | CASCGQRNQPQHF
TRBJ1-3 | TRBV19 | NA | TRBD1 | TGTGCCAGTAGTACTAAAGGACAGGCTGAAGAAAACACCATATATTTT | CASSTKGQAEENTIYF
TRBJ2-5 | TRBV19 | NA | TRBD2 | TGTGCCAGTAGTATCCGCGGTAGCGGGGGGGCCTTAGAGACCCAGTACTTC | CASSIRGSGGALETQYF
TRBJ2-2 | TRBV6-5 | NA | NA | TGTGCCAGCAGTCCGTCCAGGGGGAACACCGGGGAGCTGTTTTTT | CASSPSRGNTGELFF
TRBJ1-1 | TRBV10-2 | NA | TRBD1 | TGCGCCAGCAGTGAGTCGGGCCTGACAGGGTCCACTGAAGCTTTCTTT | CASSESGLTGSTEAFF
TRBJ1-5 | TRBV4-1 | NA | NA | TGCGCCAGCAGCGACCGGGGGTATCAGCCCCAGCATTTT | CASSDRGYQPQHF
TRBJ2-5 | TRBV27 | NA | TRBD2 | TGTGCCAGCAGTACTAGACTAGCGGGGGGTAGAGAGACCCAGTACTTC | CASSTRLAGGRETQYF
TRBJ2-5 | TRBV28 | NA | TRBD1 | TGTGCCAGCAGTCCGGGCGGCGGACAGGGGAGGGAGACCCAGTACTTC | CASSPGGGQGRETQYF
TRBJ2-1 | TRBV14 | NA | NA | TGTGCCAGCAGCCGAGCAACCGGGGCAGCGGGGCAGTTCTTC | CASSRATGAAGQFF
TRBJ1-6 | TRBV6-5 | NA | NA | TGTGCCAGCAGTTACTCAGGCCTTCAGGATTCACCCCTCCACTTT | CASSYSGLQDSPLHF
TRBJ2-5 | TRBV27 | NA | NA | TGTGCCAGCAGTTTAGGGAGGGGGAGACAAGAGACCCAGTACTTC | CASSLGRGRQETQYF
TRBJ1-2 | TRBV5-1 | NA | NA | TGCGCCAGCAGCTTTTCCGGCGAGGTCGGCTACACCTTC | CASSFSGEVGYTF
TRBJ1-4 | TRBV6-5 | NA | TRBD1 | TGTGCCAGCAGTCCTAGACAGGGGTTTAATGAAAAACTGTTTTTT | CASSPRQGFNEKLFF
TRBJ1-3 | TRBV5-6 | few | NA | TGTGCCAGCAGCTTGTTTGGGACAAGCCACTCTGGAAACACCATATATTTT | CASSLFGTSHSGNTIYF
TRBJ1-4 | TRBV5-1 | NA | TRBD1 | TGCGCCAGCAGCTCAATCGGGACAGGGGTTCATGAAAAACTGTTTTTT | CASSSIGTGVHEKLFF
TRBJ1-6 | TRBV25-1 | NA | NA | TGTGCCAGCAGTGGGGGAGGCTCCTATAATTCACCCCTCCACTTT | CASSGGGSYNSPLHF
TRBJ1-1 | TRBV20-1 | NA | NA | TGCAGTGCTGCAGGGGTAGAAGCTTTCTTT | CSAAGVEAFF
TRBJ1-2 | TRBV19 | NA | NA | TGTGCCAGTAGTATATCGGGGGATAGTGGCTACACCTTC | CASSISGDSGYTF
TRBJ1-1 | TRBV25-1 | NA | NA | TGTGCCAGCAGTGACCACACCCGGGACTCTGAAGCTTTCTTT | CASSDHTRDSEAFF
TRBJ2-7 | TRBV11-2 | few | TRBD1 | TGTGCCAGCAGCCTGACAGGGGAGGAGCAGTACTTC | CASSLTGEEQYF
TRBJ2-7 | TRBV18 | NA | TRBD2 | TGTGCCAGCTCACCATCAAACGGGGGGGGATACGAGCAGTACTTC | CASSPSNGGGYEQYF
TRBJ2-1 | TRBV29-1 | once | TRBD2 | TGCAGCGTTCGGTTCCGGCGGGAGAACAATGAGCAGTTCTTC | CSVRFRRENNEQFF
TRBJ1-4 | TRBV4-3 | NA | NA | TGCGCCAGCAGCCAAAAGGCGGGTCCAGCAACTAATGAAAAACTGTTTTTT | CASSQKAGPATNEKLFF
TRBJ1-2 | TRBV7-9 | NA | NA | TGTGCCAGCAGCCAGGGCAATGGCTATGGCTACACCTTC | CASSQGNGYGYTF
TRBJ2-7 | TRBV7-8 | NA | NA | TGTGCCAGCAGCTTAGCGCCCACAGGGTCATCCCACGAGCAGTACTTC | CASSLAPTGSSHEQYF
TRBJ1-1 | TRBV7-2 | few | NA | TGTGCCAGCAGCTTAGTGGGGCAACCATTGGGGACTGAAGCTTTCTTT | CASSLVGQPLGTEAFF
TRBJ2-7 | TRBV10-3 | NA | TRBD2 | TGTGCCATCAGCCCCGGGACTAGCGAATACGAGCAGTACTTC | CAISPGTSEYEQYF
TRBJ1-2 | TRBV6-6 | once | NA | TGTGCCATGCTAGAAGCCGGCTATGGCTACACCTTC | CAMLEAGYGYTF